The clone carrying this TCR beta chain came up many times. What it binds is not known. These data are taken from a study of T cells in Graves' hyperthyroidism and ophthalmopathy. Germline V gives CDR1 GTSNPN, CDR2 SVGIG (reference sequence). The CDR3 length is 12 residues. Trimming took off 0 bases at V and 7 bases at J, with 6 bases between the two ends. Notes on the study in general: Most thyroid clonotypes expanded above 0.001 appeared in blood too.

From less than 13 ml of fresh peripheral blood, PBMCs were isolated. Amplification of TCR beta CDR3 regions was performed using RNA transcripts as template. First-round RT-PCR with HTBI primers amplified the TCR CDR3 region. Via MiXCR, TCRdb re-called the multiplex PCR reads, giving one row per CDR3 protein. This table has about 280,000 distinct CDR3 sequences, 20% to 25% appearing once. Sequencing was done on a sample of blood. V usage is TRBV30 and J usage is TRBJ2-2; D remains ambiguous. The clonotype originates from a man in his forties with Graves' hyperthyroidism that later progressed to Graves' ophthalmopathy. The DNA of the CDR3 is TGTGCCTGGAGTGTACGAGGCGGGGAGCTGTTTTTT. It specifies CAWSVRGGELFF.